This is a list of T cell receptor beta chains from one sample in a study of T cells expressing NK-cell markers. TCRdb re-called the 5' RACE reads and shows each CDR3 protein once, DNA omitted. Recorded for this sample: 500,000 to 700,000 distinct CDR3 sequences. The sequencing input was blood T cells: a sorted CD56 or NKG2C T cell subset, CD4+ or CD8+ T cells, or bulk PBMC T cells (not recorded which). The receptor set was obtained from a man aged 18-30 years in good health. Each CDR3 is given with its conserved first and last residue.

J gene	V gene	CDR3 protein
TRBJ2-5	TRBV20-1	CSARGLAVSGETQYF
TRBJ2-7	TRBV29-1	CSVEGQYEQYF
TRBJ2-7	TRBV7-8	CASSPGSTNYEQYF
TRBJ2-2	TRBV5-1	CASSLQGAVGGELFF
TRBJ2-4	TRBV20-1	CSALGPERNIQYF
TRBJ2-7	TRBV7-2	CASSLTTSEYEQYF
TRBJ2-1	TRBV19	CASSIASGLANYNEQFF
TRBJ2-5	TRBV20-1	CSATFLGGRQETQYF
TRBJ1-1	TRBV6-1	CASSTETGLRAFF
TRBJ2-5	TRBV24-1	CATSEGGSSRTQYF
TRBJ2-3	TRBV6-1	CASSERTARASTDTQYF
TRBJ1-6	TRBV20-1	CSARIGPSYNSPLHF
TRBJ2-4	TRBV4-3	CASSQGTAGEDSKNIQYF
TRBJ2-3	TRBV29-1	CSALTGSGTDTQYF
TRBJ2-5	TRBV12-3/TRBV12-4	CASSLGQGGQETQYF
TRBJ1-5	TRBV6-5	CASSLRDAIRPQHF
TRBJ2-1	TRBV12-3/TRBV12-4	CASSLSHRGLPGANEQFF
TRBJ1-1	TRBV20-1	CSARKKAGFGAFF
TRBJ2-5	TRBV29-1	CSVCPSGIETQYF
TRBJ2-5	TRBV11-2	CASSSDRPGTLYGATQYF
TRBJ1-1	TRBV18	CASSPPRAMNTEAFF
TRBJ2-1	TRBV6-2/TRBV6-3	CASSYGLGGTEQFF
TRBJ1-2	TRBV6-1	CASSEDSPTIYGYTF
TRBJ2-1	TRBV5-1	CASSLGVGQGRDEQFF
TRBJ2-5	TRBV29-1	CSVGTTSGRLHETQYF
TRBJ2-1	TRBV12-3/TRBV12-4	CASSLKGAGVKFF
TRBJ2-1	TRBV7-6	CASSPRTSGYGTYNEQFF
TRBJ2-1	TRBV11-2	CASSLAGAGFF
TRBJ2-2	TRBV27	CASSLSAGISNTGELFF
TRBJ2-5	TRBV5-1	CASSRWAATSKETQYF
TRBJ1-2	TRBV7-9	CASSSPRATVYGYTF
TRBJ2-7	TRBV20-1	CSARIKLWSEQYF
TRBJ2-1	TRBV15	CATSLGQGANEQFF
TRBJ2-1	TRBV3-1	CASIPGSGLEGEQFF
TRBJ1-1	TRBV11-2	CASRDWGQANEAFF
TRBJ1-1	TRBV5-1	CASSEMDSTNTEAFF
TRBJ2-1	TRBV6-2/TRBV6-3	CASRPGTSGSSYNEQFF
TRBJ2-2	TRBV11-2	CASSVVSLARNTGELFF
TRBJ2-2	TRBV11-1	CASLLGVGGELFF
TRBJ2-3	TRBV27	CASTFLPGPSSGGTDTQYF
TRBJ2-2	TRBV19	CASSIRGGELFF